The 18 T cell receptor beta chains below were found in one sample sequenced in a study of T cells in women clearing cervical HPV infection. TCRdb's copy holds only in-frame clones and misses some; the assay was immunoSEQ multiplex PCR. The table lists approximately 32,000 clones. Sequenced input: blood buffy coat. These receptors came from a woman aged 18-70 years with a cervical HPV16 infection that either progressed to CIN3+ or cleared (not recorded which).

Incomplete CDR3 DNA: TGTGCCAGTAGTCCGGGACAGACCTACGAG. This codes for CASSPGQTYE. The whole CDR3 sequence is CASSPGQTYEQYF. V usage is TRBV19 and J usage is TRBJ2-7, with 7 bases fitting TRBD1. The read terminates 3 residues ahead of where the CDR3 ends, so the germline J gene completes it. There are 13 residues in the CDR3. CDR1 and CDR2 (germline): LNHDA, SQIVND (reference sequence). Losses at the gene ends were 5 bases for V and 2 bases for J; bases not matched to a gene: 3.

With respect to this clone: The CDR3 end falls 3 residues outside the read, so it is completed with the germline J gene. The V gene is TRBV7-7, the J gene TRBJ2-5; D unresolved. The V gene lost 0 bases and the J gene lost 3 bases, with 8 bases spanning the gap. The CDR3 consists of 14 residues. Germline loops: CDR1 SSHAT, CDR2 FNYEAQ (reference sequence). CDR3 in amino acids: CASSLASRKETQYF. The part of the CDR3 DNA that was read is TGTGCCAGCAGCTTAGCCAGTCGCAAAGAGACC.

The sequenced CDR3 bases are TGTGCCAGCAGTGACAGTAGCGGGGGGGCCAATGAG. The encoded protein is CASSDSSGGANE. The entire CDR3 protein reads CASSDSSGGANEQFF. This sequence joins TRBV6-4 and TRBJ2-1, with 11 positions matching TRBD2. The read terminates 3 residues before the CDR3 end, so the remaining end is supplied by the germline J gene. CDR1 and CDR2 from the germline V gene are MRHNA and SNTAGT. V was pared by 2 bases and J by 6 bases, with 3 bases of the junction left unmatched. CDR3 length: 15 amino acids.

The sequenced CDR3 bases are TGTGCCAGCAGTTACTCCCGCAAAGGGCCAGTCCACGAG. Translation gives CASSYSRKGPVHE. The entire CDR3 reads CASSYSRKGPVHEQYF. The chain couples TRBV6-2 or TRBV6-3 to TRBJ2-7; no reliable D call. The read terminates 3 residues before the CDR3 end, so the remaining end is supplied by the germline J gene. The CDR3 is 16 amino acids. Per the germline V gene, CDR1 is MNHEY and CDR2 is SVGEGT. Deletions cut 0 bases from V and 5 bases from J, with 17 bases between.

Concerning this clone: Read sequence stops 3 residues before the CDR3 end, and the germline J gene provides the missing end. The V and J genes are TRBV19 and TRBJ1-2; 10 bases match TRBD1. Germline V gene lookup returns CDR1 LNHDA and CDR2 SQIVND (reference sequence). The V gene end was trimmed by 6 bases and the J gene end by 2 bases; junction bases not matched to a gene: 9. The CDR3 is made up of 16 amino acids. This CDR3 is CASRDRDRGMNYGYTF. The sequenced CDR3 bases are TGTGCCAGTAGGGACCGGGACAGGGGTATGAACTATGGC.

The CDR3 spells CASSYGETGGQYF. The CDR3 DNA, read in part, is TGTGCCAGCAGTTACGGAGAGACAGGAGGT. The chain is built from TRBV6-2 or TRBV6-3 and TRBJ2-4; maybe TRBD1 (6 bases). The read gets to within 3 residues of the CDR3 end, and the germline J gene fills in the rest. This CDR3 comprises 13 residues. Germline CDR1 and CDR2: MNHEY and SVGEGT.

As to this clone: Coverage ceases 3 residues before the CDR3 finishes, and the germline J gene fills in the end. The rearrangement uses TRBV18 and TRBJ2-1, with unresolved D. This CDR3 has 15 amino acids. Germline CDR1 is KGHSH and CDR2 is LQKENI. Trimming took 6 bases from V and 0 from J, leaving 12 bases between them. Partial CDR3 DNA: TGTGCCAGCTCTCTATTATCGAGCTCCTACAATGAG. It is translated as CASSLLSSSYNE. The complete CDR3 protein is CASSLLSSSYNEQFF. The full variable domain, its missing parts supplied by reference TRBV18 and TRBJ2-1, is NAGVMQNPRHLVRRRGQEARLRCSPMKGHSHVYWYRQLPEEGLKFMVYLQKENIIDESGMPKERFSAEFPKEGPSILRIQQVVRGDSAAYFCASSLLSSSYNEQFFGPGTRLTVL.

Of note for this clone: The DNA ends 3 residues before the CDR3 does, and the rest of the CDR3 is filled in from the germline J gene. This chain uses TRBV5-1 with TRBJ2-2, with D hard to call. The CDR3 consists of 14 residues. V gave up 4 bases and J gave up 0 bases, with 7 bases separating them. The V gene's germline CDR1 is SGHRS and CDR2 YFSETQ. Partial CDR3 DNA: TGCGCCAGCAGCCAGCGTACGAACACCGGGGAG. Translation gives CASSQRTNTGE. The full-length CDR3 reads as CASSQRTNTGELFF.

A remark on this clone: Read sequence stops 3 residues before the CDR3 end, and the germline J gene provides the missing end. V is TRBV30 and J is TRBJ2-3; 12 nucleotides line up with TRBD2. V was pared by 3 bases and J by 2 bases, with 6 bases of the junction left unmatched. The CDR3 loop spans 16 amino acids. Germline CDR1 is GTSNPN and CDR2 is SVGIG (reference sequence). The covered CDR3 bases are TGTGCCTGGAGCGGGCTAGCGGGGGGGCCCACAGATACG. This codes for CAWSGLAGGPTDT. The full CDR3 is CAWSGLAGGPTDTQYF.

Comment on this clone: The CDR3 end is not reached by the read, which stops 3 residues before it; the germline J gene fills it in. The V call is TRBV5-4, the J call TRBJ1-1; D might be TRBD1 (5 bases). The CDR3 totals 15 residues. Germline assignment: CDR1 SGHNT and CDR2 YYREEE (reference sequence). Trimming removed 0 bases at V and 1 base at J, with 10 bases between. Here the CDR3 reads CASSLEVGQNTEAFF. Incomplete CDR3 DNA: TGTGCCAGCAGCTTGGAGGTCGGACAGAACACTGAA.

About this clone: The read terminates 3 residues ahead of where the CDR3 ends, so the germline J gene completes it. The chain couples TRBV29-1 to TRBJ1-1; D gene unclear. The CDR3 length is 11 residues. Per germline, CDR1 SQVTM and CDR2 ANQGSEA. V was shortened by 4 bases and J by 5 bases, with 8 bases between the two germline ends. The sequenced part of the CDR3 DNA is TGCAGCGTTGGAACGGGTACTGAA. Amino acid sequence: CSVGTGTE. The entire CDR3 protein reads CSVGTGTEAFF.

Comments on this clone: The CDR3 goes on 3 residues after the read ends, and that part is filled in from the germline J gene. V gene TRBV5-1 combines with J gene TRBJ1-1, with D unclear. Trimming took off 0 bases at V and 4 bases at J, with 13 bases between the two ends. This CDR3 contains 15 residues. From germline, CDR1 is SGHRS and CDR2 YFSETQ. CDR3 sequence: CASSLEGRSATEAFF. CDR3 DNA, as far as it was read: TGCGCCAGCAGCTTGGAAGGCAGGTCGGCCACTGAA.

On this clone itself: Read sequence stops 3 residues before the CDR3 end, and the germline J gene provides the missing end. The chain is built from TRBV30 and TRBJ1-1, with 10 bases aligning to TRBD1. J gave up 7 bases and V 3 bases, and 5 bases lay outside the gene matches. CDR1 and CDR2 (germline): GTSNPN, SVGIG (reference sequence). This CDR3 contains 13 residues. The part of the CDR3 DNA that was read is TGTGCCTGGAGGATGACAGGGGGCATTGAA. It encodes CAWRMTGGIE. The full-length CDR3 reads as CAWRMTGGIEAFF.

As concerns this clone: The read gets to within 3 residues of the CDR3 end, and the germline J gene fills in the rest. The chain links TRBV18 to TRBJ2-2, with TRBD1 matching over 7 bases. The V gene's germline CDR1 is KGHSH and CDR2 LQKENI. With V trimmed by 0 bases and J by 7 bases, 8 bases remained unmatched. This CDR3 region has 16 residues. The DNA read from the CDR3 is TGTGCCAGCTCACCACCGAGACAGGGTCGTGGCGGGGAG. It specifies CASSPPRQGRGGE. The full-length CDR3 reads as CASSPPRQGRGGELFF.

The CDR3 here is CASSLALGQVRTEAFF. The part of the CDR3 DNA that was read is TGCGCCAGCAGCTTGGCCCTGGGACAGGTCAGAACCGAA. The chain has TRBV5-1 and TRBJ1-1, with 8 bases aligning to TRBD1. The read comes to an end 3 residues before the CDR3 does, leaving the germline J gene to fill in the end. The CDR3 is 16 amino acids. Germline V CDR1 and CDR2: SGHRS, YFSETQ.

With regard to this clone: The CDR3 end falls 3 residues outside the read, so it is completed with the germline J gene. The chain carries TRBV7-2 and TRBJ2-3, with 8 bases that match TRBD2. This CDR3 comprises 14 residues. Looked up from germline, CDR1 is SGHTA and CDR2 is FQGNSA. Losses at the gene ends were 6 bases for V and 2 bases for J; bases not matched to a gene: 4. CDR3: CASSQRGTTDTQYF. The CDR3 DNA, read in part, is TGTGCCAGCAGTCAGCGGGGGACCACAGATACG.

As regards this clone: One end of the junction fails to match germline, which may point to a read error. The sequenced fragment ends 3 residues before the CDR3 boundary, so the rest is inferred from the germline J gene. In the same sample, other DNA sequences code for this CDR3. The J gene is TRBJ1-3, the V gene TRBV5-5; 8 positions match TRBD1. CDR1 is SGHKS, CDR2 YYEKEE, per germline (reference sequence). The CDR3 consists of 15 residues. This CDR3 is CASSLLRTGPNTIYF. The CDR3 DNA, read in part, is TGTGCCAGCAGCTTACTAAGGACAGGGCCCAACACA.

Notes on this clone: The DNA ends 3 residues before the CDR3 does, and the rest of the CDR3 is filled in from the germline J gene. The V call is TRBV11-2, the J call TRBJ1-1; D may be TRBD1 (5 bases). The V end lost 5 bases, the J end lost 1 base, and 8 bases lay between the germline ends. Germline CDR1 reads SGHAT; CDR2 reads FQNNGV. This CDR3 spans 13 amino acids. CDR3 loop: CASSAGQNTEAFF. The part of the CDR3 DNA that was read is TGTGCCAGCAGCGCCGGACAGAACACTGAA.